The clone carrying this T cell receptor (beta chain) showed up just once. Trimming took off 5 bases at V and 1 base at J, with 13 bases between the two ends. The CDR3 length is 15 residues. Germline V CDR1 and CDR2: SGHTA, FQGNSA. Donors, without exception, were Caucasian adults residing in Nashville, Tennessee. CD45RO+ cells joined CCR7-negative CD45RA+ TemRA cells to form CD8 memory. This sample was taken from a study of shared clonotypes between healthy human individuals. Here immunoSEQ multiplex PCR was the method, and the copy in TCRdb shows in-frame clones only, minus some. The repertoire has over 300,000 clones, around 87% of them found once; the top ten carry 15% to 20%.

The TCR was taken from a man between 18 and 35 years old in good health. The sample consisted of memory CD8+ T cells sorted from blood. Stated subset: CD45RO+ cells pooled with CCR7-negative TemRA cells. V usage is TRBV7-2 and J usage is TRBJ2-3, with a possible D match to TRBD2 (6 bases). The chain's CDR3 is CASSRGTLRTDTQYF. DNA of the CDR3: TGTGCCAGCAGCCGGGGGACTCTCCGCACAGATACGCAGTATTTT.